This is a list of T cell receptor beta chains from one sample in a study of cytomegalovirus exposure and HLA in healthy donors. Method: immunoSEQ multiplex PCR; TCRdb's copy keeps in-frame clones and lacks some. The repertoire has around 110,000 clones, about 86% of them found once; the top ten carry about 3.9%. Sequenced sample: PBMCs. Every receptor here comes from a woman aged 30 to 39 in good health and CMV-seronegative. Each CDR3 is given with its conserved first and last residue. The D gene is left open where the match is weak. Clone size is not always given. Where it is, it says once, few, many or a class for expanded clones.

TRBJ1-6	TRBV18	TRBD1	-	TGTGCCAGCTCACCCGGGACAGGGGATAATTCACCCCTCCACTTT	CASSPGTGDNSPLHF
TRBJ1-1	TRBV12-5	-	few	TGTGCTAGTGGTTTAACGGGGAGCACTGAAGCTTTCTTT	CASGLTGSTEAFF
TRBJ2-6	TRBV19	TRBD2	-	TGTGCCAGTAGTATGTGGGGGGGGACTGGGGCCAACGTCCTGACTTTC	CASSMWGGTGANVLTF
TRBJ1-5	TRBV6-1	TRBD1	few	TGTGCCAGCGAGGGACAGGGCAATCAGCCCCAGCATTTT	CASEGQGNQPQHF
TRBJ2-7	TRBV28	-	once	TGTGCCAGCAGCCCGTCCCCCTACGAGCAGTACTTC	CASSPSPYEQYF
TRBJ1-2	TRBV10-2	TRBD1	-	TGCGCCAGCAGACCTCCGGGACAGGGCTCCGGCTACACCTTC	CASRPPGQGSGYTF
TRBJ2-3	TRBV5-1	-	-	TGCGCCAGCAGCTTGGAAGCGATCACAGATACGCAGTATTTT	CASSLEAITDTQYF
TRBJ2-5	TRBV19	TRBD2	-	TGTGCCAGTAGTGCCGGGACTAGCGGGCAGACCCAGTACTTC	CASSAGTSGQTQYF
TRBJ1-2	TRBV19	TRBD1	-	TGTGCCAGTAGTACGGGGGACAGCTATGGCTACACCTTC	CASSTGDSYGYTF
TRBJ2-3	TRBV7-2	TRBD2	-	TGTGCCAGCAGCTCGGGACTAGTGGGCGAAGGGGGCACAGATACGCAGTATTTT	CASSSGLVGEGGTDTQYF
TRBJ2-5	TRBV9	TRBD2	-	TGTGCCAGCAGTCCTACTAGCGCTGGGGAGACCCAGTACTTC	CASSPTSAGETQYF
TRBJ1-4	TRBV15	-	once	TGTGCCACCAGCAGAAAAGGGGGAGTAGGTGAAAAACTGTTTTTT	CATSRKGGVGEKLFF
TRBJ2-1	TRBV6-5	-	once	TGTGCCAGCAGTAAATTTAGCGAGATGCAGTTCTTC	CASSKFSEMQFF
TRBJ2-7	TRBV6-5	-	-	TGTGCCAGCAGTTACGGGGCGACCTACGAGCAGTACTTC	CASSYGATYEQYF
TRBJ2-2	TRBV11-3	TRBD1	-	TGTGCCAGCAGCTTCGGGACAGTACCCGGGGAGCTGTTTTTT	CASSFGTVPGELFF
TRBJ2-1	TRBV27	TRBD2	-	TGTGCCAGCAGTTTAAGCAGCGGGAGTGTCAATGAGCAGTTCTTC	CASSLSSGSVNEQFF
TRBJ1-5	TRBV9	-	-	TGTGCCAGCAGCGCCTGGGGGGGAAATCAGCCCCAGCATTTT	CASSAWGGNQPQHF
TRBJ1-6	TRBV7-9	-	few	TGTGCCAGCAGCTTAGGGTCGGCGGCAAATTCACCCCTCCACTTT	CASSLGSAANSPLHF
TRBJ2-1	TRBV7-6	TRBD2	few	TGTGCCAGCAGCCAGGGACTAGCGGGCAGAGCGGACAATGAGCAGTTCTTC	CASSQGLAGRADNEQFF
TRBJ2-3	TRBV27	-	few	TGTGCCAGCACCACCGGGGATACGCAGTATTTT	CASTTGDTQYF
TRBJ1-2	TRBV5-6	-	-	TGTGCCAGCACGACACAGGGAAACTATGGCTACACCTTC	CASTTQGNYGYTF
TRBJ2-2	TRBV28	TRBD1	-	TGTGCCAGCAGTTTTCTAGGGGGCGAGGAGGTCGGGGAGCTGTTTTTT	CASSFLGGEEVGELFF
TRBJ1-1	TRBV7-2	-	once	TGTGCCAGCAGCTTAGGAGCGGCAGGGAACACTGAAGCTTTCTTT	CASSLGAAGNTEAFF
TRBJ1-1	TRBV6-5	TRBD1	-	TGTGCCAGCAGTCGGGACAGGGGGCTGAACACTGAAGCTTTCTTT	CASSRDRGLNTEAFF
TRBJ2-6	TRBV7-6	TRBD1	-	TGTGCCAGCAGCCCGAGGACAGGGGCAGGTGGGGCCAACGTCCTGACTTTC	CASSPRTGAGGANVLTF
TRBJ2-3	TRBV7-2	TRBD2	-	TGTGCCAGCAGCTTTAGCGGGTCCGGCTTCGGCACAGATACGCAGTATTTT	CASSFSGSGFGTDTQYF
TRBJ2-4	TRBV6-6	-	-	TGTGCCAGCAGTTATGGACAACCGATAGCCAAAAACATTCAGTACTTC	CASSYGQPIAKNIQYF
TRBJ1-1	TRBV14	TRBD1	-	TGTGCCAGCAGCCAGGGACAGTACACTGAAGCTTTCTTT	CASSQGQYTEAFF
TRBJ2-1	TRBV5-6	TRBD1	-	TGTGCCAGCAGCTTGGAGACAGGGGAAAGCTCCTACAATGAGCAGTTCTTC	CASSLETGESSYNEQFF
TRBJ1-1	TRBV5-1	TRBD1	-	TGCGCCAGCAGCTCCCAGGGGGCCGGTTGGAACACTGAAGCTTTCTTT	CASSSQGAGWNTEAFF
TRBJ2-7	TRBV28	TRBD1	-	TGTGCCAGCATCAATACAGGGGGCGCTTTCCACGAGCAGTACTTC	CASINTGGAFHEQYF
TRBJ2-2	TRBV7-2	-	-	TGTGCCAGCACGCCCCTGTGGGGGGCCGGGGAGCTGTTTTTT	CASTPLWGAGELFF
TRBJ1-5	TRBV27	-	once	TGTGCCAGCAGTTTAAAACCCCACCAGGATAGCAATCAGCCCCAGCATTTT	CASSLKPHQDSNQPQHF
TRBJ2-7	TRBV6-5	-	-	TGTGCCAGCAGTACCAGACAGGAGCAGTACTTC	CASSTRQEQYF